The 24 T cell receptor beta chains listed next were all sequenced from one sample in a study of T cell responses to AZD1222 COVID-19 vaccine. Generated by immunoSEQ multiplex PCR, the TCRdb table keeps only in-frame clones and is missing some. Of roughly 45,000 clones in the sample, 80% to 85% were seen once. The sample here was peripheral blood, taken 28 days after the second AZD1222 dose. These receptors all stem from an adult who received the AZD1222 COVID-19 vaccine.

The V and J genes are TRBV7-3 and TRBJ2-3; 7 bases are shared with TRBD2. The CDR3 has 15 residues. V lost 6 bases, J lost 5 bases, and 11 bases stayed unmatched. The germline V gene has CDR1 SGHTA and CDR2 FQGTGA. This chain's CDR3 is CASSQAGPGLDTQYF. The CDR3 DNA follows: TGTGCCAGCAGTCAAGCGGGGCCAGGGCTAGATACGCAGTATTTT.

V is TRBV5-1 and J is TRBJ2-7; maybe TRBD2 (5 bases). Germline-derived CDR1 and CDR2 are SGHRS and YFSETQ. The CDR3 extends over 15 amino acids. Trimming removed 1 base at V and 2 bases at J, with 13 bases between. This CDR3 reads CASSLNIGITYEQYF. CDR3 DNA sequence: TGCGCCAGCAGCTTGAATATCGGGATTACCTACGAGCAGTACTTC.

In DNA, the CDR3 is TGTGCCAGCAGCTTAGTCATAGGGAACACTGAAGCTTTCTTT. It codes for CASSLVIGNTEAFF. This chain links TRBV7-8 with TRBJ1-1; no clear D gene. This CDR3 has 14 residues. V dropped 1 base and J dropped 1 base, with 7 bases sitting between them. Germline loops: CDR1 SGHVS, CDR2 FQNEAQ.

The J gene is TRBJ1-2, the V gene TRBV5-1, with D unclear. The CDR3 loop spans 14 amino acids. CDR1 is SGHRS, CDR2 YFSETQ, per germline. V lost 1 base to trimming and J lost 4 bases, with 11 bases between them. The CDR3 is CASSLSETTYGYTF. The CDR3 DNA is TGCGCCAGCAGCTTGAGTGAGACCACCTATGGCTACACCTTC. The full variable domain, completed using reference TRBV5-1 and TRBJ1-2, is KAGVTQTPRYLIKTRGQQVTLSCSPISGHRSVSWYQQTPGQGLQFLFEYFSETQRNKGNFPGRFSGRQFSNSRSEMNVSTLELGDSALYLCASSLSETTYGYTFGSGTRLTVV.

The chain uses TRBV7-6 and TRBJ1-3, with D possibly matching TRBD1 (6 bases). The CDR3 is 16 residues long. V was cut by 1 base and J by 4 bases, with 14 bases left in between. CDR1 is SGHVS, CDR2 FNYEAQ, per germline. The CDR3 protein is CASSLGAGARGNTIYF. The CDR3 coding sequence is TGTGCCAGCAGCTTAGGGGCGGGGGCGCGAGGAAACACCATATATTTT.

In its sample, this clone was seen a few times. The genes are TRBV7-8 and TRBJ1-6; maybe TRBD1 (6 bases). Trimming cost V 4 bases and J 9 bases, with 13 bases left between them. The CDR3 is 14 residues long. Germline V gene lookup returns CDR1 SGHVS and CDR2 FQNEAQ. CDR3 sequence: CASSSRDITSPLHF. CDR3 nucleotides: TGTGCCAGCAGCTCCCGGGACATCACTTCACCCCTCCACTTT.

This clone was observed a handful of times. The V and J genes are TRBV6-5 and TRBJ2-7, with D perhaps matching TRBD2 (6 bases). Germline CDR1 reads MNHEY; CDR2 reads SVGAGI. Trimming removed 5 bases at V and 5 bases at J, with 16 bases between. This CDR3 region has 14 residues. The CDR3 reads CASSLGGFIDEQYF. The CDR3 nucleotides are TGTGCCAGCAGTCTTGGGGGGTTCATCGACGAGCAGTACTTC.

The chain's CDR3 is CASSSPGGPNEKLFF. CDR3 DNA sequence: TGCGCCAGCAGTTCGCCTGGGGGCCCGAATGAAAAACTGTTTTTT. This chain uses TRBV10-2 with TRBJ1-4; tentative D call: TRBD1 (6 bases). Germline CDR1 is WSHSY and CDR2 is SAAADI. Trimming removed 5 bases from V and 5 bases from J, with 15 bases in between. CDR3 length: 15 residues.

This chain links TRBV19 with TRBJ2-2, with D perhaps TRBD2 (6 bases). This CDR3 is built from 16 residues. The ends were cut back, 2 bases at V and 7 bases at J, with 17 bases in the middle. Germline assignment: CDR1 LNHDA and CDR2 SQIVND (reference sequence). DNA of the CDR3: TGTGCCAGTAGTATAATTGGCGGGGCCTTGGGCGGGGAGCTGTTTTTT. Its protein is CASSIIGGALGGELFF.

The chain recombines TRBV19 with TRBJ2-2; unclear D gene. This CDR3 region has 14 residues. With 3 bases removed from V and 6 bases from J, the gap between germline ends came to 11 bases. CDR1 is LNHDA, CDR2 SQIVND, per germline (reference sequence). The CDR3 DNA follows: TGTGCCAGTAGTATGGGTTGGGGTCCCGGGGAGCTGTTTTTT. As protein: CASSMGWGPGELFF.

The rearrangement joins TRBV7-8 to TRBJ1-5; 9 bases agree with TRBD1. Germline V gives CDR1 SGHVS, CDR2 FQNEAQ. J gave up 4 bases and V 4 bases, and 5 bases lay outside the gene matches. The CDR3 runs to 15 residues. CDR3 nucleotides: TGTGCCAGCAGCTATTCCGGGACAGGGAATCAGCCCCAGCATTTT. Translating it yields CASSYSGTGNQPQHF. Full variable domain (outside the CDR3, taken from reference TRBV7-8 and TRBJ1-5): GAGVSQSPRYKVAKRGQDVALRCDPISGHVSLFWYQQALGQGPEFLTYFQNEAQLDKSGLPSDRFFAERPEGSVSTLKIQRTQQEDSAVYLCASSYSGTGNQPQHFGDGTRLSIL.

The rearrangement joins TRBV28 to TRBJ1-2; perhaps TRBD1 as D (5 bases). CDR1 MDHEN and CDR2 SYDVKM come from the germline V gene. The CDR3 is made up of 13 amino acids. The V end lost 1 base, the J end lost 8 bases, and 11 bases lay between the germline ends. For the CDR3, the DNA is TGTGCCAGCAGTTTATCGGGGGGAAGGGGCTACACCTTC. Residues: CASSLSGGRGYTF.

This clone has just a few counts. The V call is TRBV29-1, the J call TRBJ1-2, with 7 bases aligning to TRBD1. The CDR3 totals 12 residues. With V trimmed by 6 bases and J by 4 bases, 5 bases remained unmatched. Germline V gene data show CDR1 as SQVTM and CDR2 as ANQGSEA. CDR3 loop: CSVLQGGYGYTF. CDR3 DNA: TGCAGCGTCCTCCAGGGGGGCTATGGCTACACCTTC. The complete variable domain, with remaining parts taken from reference TRBV29-1 and TRBJ1-2, reads SAVISQKPSRDICQRGTSLTIQCQVDSQVTMMFWYRQQPGQSLTLIATANQGSEATYESGFVIDKFPISRPNLTFSTLTVSNMSPEDSSIYLCSVLQGGYGYTFGSGTRLTVV.

V is TRBV19 and J is TRBJ2-1; D gene unclear. Germline V gives CDR1 LNHDA, CDR2 SQIVND (reference sequence). The V end was cut by 3 bases, the J end by 4 bases, with 10 bases between. This CDR3 comprises 14 residues. This chain's CDR3 is CASSILQNYNEQFF. The CDR3 DNA reads as TGTGCCAGTAGTATCCTCCAAAATTACAATGAGCAGTTCTTC.

The V gene is TRBV19, the J gene TRBJ1-5, with D perhaps TRBD1 (5 bases). Germline V gene lookup returns CDR1 LNHDA and CDR2 SQIVND (reference sequence). Trimming shortened V by 2 bases and J by 5 bases, and 16 bases separated the two germline ends. This CDR3 is 16 amino acids long. CDR3: CASSIRSRQGHQPQHF. For the CDR3, the DNA is TGTGCCAGTAGTATACGTTCGCGGCAGGGCCATCAGCCCCAGCATTTT.

The genes are TRBV7-2 and TRBJ1-5, with 7 bases fitting TRBD1. Trimming removed 2 bases from V and 3 bases from J; junction bases left unmatched: 4. CDR3 length equals 15 residues. Per germline, CDR1 SGHTA and CDR2 FQGNSA. CDR3 coding DNA: TGTGCCAGCAGCTTATCAGGGGGGGCCAATCAGCCCCAGCATTTT. This translates into CASSLSGGANQPQHF.

This clone was observed once. The J gene is TRBJ2-2, the V gene TRBV12-3 or TRBV12-4; D uncertain. V gave up 2 bases and J gave up 4 bases, with 5 bases separating them. The CDR3 is 13 amino acids. The CDR3 DNA reads as TGTGCCAGCAGTTTAAGGAGCACCGGGGAGCTGTTTTTT. Residues: CASSLRSTGELFF.

This sequence joins TRBV3-1 (or the pseudogene TRBV3-2) and TRBJ1-4, with 7 nucleotides matching TRBD1. Germline CDR1 LGHDT, CDR2 YNNKEL (reference sequence). The CDR3 extends over 16 amino acids. With 4 bases clipped from V and 2 bases from J, the junction kept 7 bases outside the gene matches. The CDR3, as DNA: TGTGCCAGCAGCCGCGGGATGACAGGGACTAATGAAAAACTGTTTTTT. It specifies CASSRGMTGTNEKLFF.

This clone was seen a handful of times. V and J are TRBV19 and TRBJ1-1; D possibly corresponds to TRBD1 (5 bases). With 4 bases removed from V and 9 bases from J, the gap between germline ends came to 15 bases. Germline V gene data show CDR1 as LNHDA and CDR2 as SQIVND (reference sequence). The CDR3 covers 13 residues. In DNA form, the CDR3 reads TGTGCCAGTAGTAGAGGGCAGGGAGGACAAGCTTTCTTT. As protein: CASSRGQGGQAFF.

The chain is built from TRBV3-1 (or the pseudogene TRBV3-2) and TRBJ2-3, with 7 bases matching TRBD1. CDR3 length: 12 amino acids. V shed 7 bases and J 12 bases; nucleotides not matched to a gene: 10. The V gene's germline CDR1 is LGHDT and CDR2 YNNKEL (reference sequence). The CDR3 coding sequence is TGTGCCAGCAAGGGGGCAGGGGTGGTCCAGTATTTT. This sequence encodes CASKGAGVVQYF.

The chain carries TRBV20-1 and TRBJ1-2, with no clear D. This CDR3 comprises 11 residues. Germline V CDR1 and CDR2: DFQATT, SNEGSKA (reference sequence). Trimming removed 6 bases from V and 5 bases from J, with 10 bases in between. The chain's CDR3 is CSAEEPYGYTF. Written as DNA, the CDR3 is TGCAGTGCGGAGGAACCTTATGGCTACACCTTC.

The chain carries TRBV29-1 and TRBJ1-4; D ambiguous. Trimming took 6 bases from V and 8 from J, leaving 13 bases between them. CDR3 length: 12 amino acids. CDR1 SQVTM and CDR2 ANQGSEA come from the germline V gene. CDR3 residues: CSVGSIGEKLFF. In nucleotides, the CDR3 is TGCAGCGTAGGGTCGATAGGAGAAAAACTGTTTTTT.

This sequence joins TRBV27 and TRBJ2-3; no clear D gene. The germline CDR1 and CDR2 sequences are MNHEY and SMNVEV (reference sequence). The CDR3 totals 13 residues. V lost 2 bases, J lost 4 bases, and 7 bases lay in between. Here the CDR3 reads CASSLIMPDTQYF. The CDR3 region has the DNA TGTGCCAGCAGTTTAATCATGCCAGATACGCAGTATTTT.

A few counts support this clone. The chain is built from TRBV9 and TRBJ2-7; D might be TRBD1 or TRBD2, each matching 6 bases. V was pared by 4 bases and J by 1 base, with 15 bases between. Germline V gene sequence: CDR1 SGDLS, CDR2 YYNGEE. The CDR3 sequence is 15 residues long. CDR3 loop: CASSRGRGGSYEQYF. CDR3 DNA sequence: TGTGCCAGCAGCAGAGGCAGGGGAGGTTCCTACGAGCAGTACTTC.